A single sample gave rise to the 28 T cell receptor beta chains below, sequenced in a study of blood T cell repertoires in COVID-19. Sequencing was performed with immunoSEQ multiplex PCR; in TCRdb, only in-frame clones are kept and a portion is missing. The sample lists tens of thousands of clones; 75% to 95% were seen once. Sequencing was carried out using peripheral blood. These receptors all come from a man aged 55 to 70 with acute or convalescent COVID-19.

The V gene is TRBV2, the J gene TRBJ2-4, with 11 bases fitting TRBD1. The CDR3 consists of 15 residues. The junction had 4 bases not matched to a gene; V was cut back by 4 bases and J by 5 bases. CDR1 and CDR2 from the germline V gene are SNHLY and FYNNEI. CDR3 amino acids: CASSGGGQGENIQYF. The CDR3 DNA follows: TGTGCCAGCAGTGGAGGGGGACAGGGGGAAAACATTCAGTACTTC.

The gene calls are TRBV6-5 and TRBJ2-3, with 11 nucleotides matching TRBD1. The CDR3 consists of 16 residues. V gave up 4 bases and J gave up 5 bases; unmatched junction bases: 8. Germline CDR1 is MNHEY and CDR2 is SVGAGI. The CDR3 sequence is CASSFGQGAALDTQYF. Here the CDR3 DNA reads TGTGCCAGCAGTTTCGGACAGGGGGCTGCTTTAGATACGCAGTATTTT.

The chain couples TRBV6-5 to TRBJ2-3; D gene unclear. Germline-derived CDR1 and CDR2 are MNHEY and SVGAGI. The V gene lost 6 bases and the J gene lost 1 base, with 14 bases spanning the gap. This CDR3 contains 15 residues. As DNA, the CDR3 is TGTGCCAGCAGCCTCGACTTCCGGGGCACAGATACGCAGTATTTT. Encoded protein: CASSLDFRGTDTQYF.

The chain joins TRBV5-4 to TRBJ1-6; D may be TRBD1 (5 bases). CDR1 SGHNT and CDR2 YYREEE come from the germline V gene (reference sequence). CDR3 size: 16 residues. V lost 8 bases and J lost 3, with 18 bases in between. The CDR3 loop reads CAREGTRVLYNSPLHF. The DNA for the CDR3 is TGTGCCAGGGAGGGCACCAGGGTCCTCTATAATTCACCCCTCCACTTT.

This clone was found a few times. The CDR3 coding sequence is TGTGCCAGCAGCGTAGGCAAGAATGCGGGACCCTATAGCAATCAGCCCCAGCATTTT. This encodes CASSVGKNAGPYSNQPQHF. This chain links TRBV9 with TRBJ1-5, with D tentatively TRBD1 (5 bases). CDR1 and CDR2 from the germline V gene are SGDLS and YYNGEE. The CDR3 runs 19 residues. The V end lost 0 bases, the J end lost 0 bases, and 19 bases lay between the germline ends.

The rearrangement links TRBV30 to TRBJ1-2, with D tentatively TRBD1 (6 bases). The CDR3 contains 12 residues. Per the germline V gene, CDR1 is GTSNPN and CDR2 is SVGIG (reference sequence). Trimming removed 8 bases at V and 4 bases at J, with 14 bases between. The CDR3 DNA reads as TGTGCCATTACCGGGGGGCCCTATGGCTACACCTTC. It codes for CAITGGPYGYTF.

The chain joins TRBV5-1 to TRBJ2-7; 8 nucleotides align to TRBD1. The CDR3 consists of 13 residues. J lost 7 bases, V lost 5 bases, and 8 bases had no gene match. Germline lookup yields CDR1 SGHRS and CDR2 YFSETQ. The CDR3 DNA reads TGCGCCAGCAGACTGACAGGGGATTGGGAGCAGTACTTC. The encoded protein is CASRLTGDWEQYF.

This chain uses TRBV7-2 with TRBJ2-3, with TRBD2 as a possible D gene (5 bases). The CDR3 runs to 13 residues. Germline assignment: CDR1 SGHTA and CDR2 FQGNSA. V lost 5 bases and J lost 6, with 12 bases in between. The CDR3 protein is CASSPSLGDTQYF. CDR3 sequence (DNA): TGTGCCAGCAGCCCTAGCCTGGGTGATACGCAGTATTTT.

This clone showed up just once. The CDR3 DNA reads as TGTGCCAGCAGCCGCGGGAGGGCCGACGGGGAGCTGTTTTTT. Translated: CASSRGRADGELFF. This rearrangement joins TRBV9 to TRBJ2-2; 9 bases map to TRBD2. The germline V gene has CDR1 SGDLS and CDR2 YYNGEE. J was trimmed by 7 bases and V by 4 bases; bases with no gene match: 5. This CDR3 spans 14 amino acids.

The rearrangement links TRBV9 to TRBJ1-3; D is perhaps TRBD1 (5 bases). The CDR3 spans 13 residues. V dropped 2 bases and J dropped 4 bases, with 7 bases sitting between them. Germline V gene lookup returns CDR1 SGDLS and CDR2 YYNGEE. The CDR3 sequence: CASSVNRGNTIYF. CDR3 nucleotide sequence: TGTGCCAGCAGCGTGAACAGGGGAAACACCATATATTTT.

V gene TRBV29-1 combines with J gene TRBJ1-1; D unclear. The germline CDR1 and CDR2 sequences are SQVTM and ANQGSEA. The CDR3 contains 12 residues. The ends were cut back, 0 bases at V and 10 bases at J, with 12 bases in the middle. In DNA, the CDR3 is TGCAGCGTTGAAGATCCCGGGATGGGAGCTTTCTTT. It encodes CSVEDPGMGAFF.

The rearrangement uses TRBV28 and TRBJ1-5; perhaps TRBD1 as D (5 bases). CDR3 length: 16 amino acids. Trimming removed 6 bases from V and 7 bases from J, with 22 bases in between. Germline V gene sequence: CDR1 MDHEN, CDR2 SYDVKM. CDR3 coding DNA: TGTGCCAGCAGCCGACCCCAGACAGCCCCAGACCAGCCCCAGCATTTT. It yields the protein CASSRPQTAPDQPQHF.

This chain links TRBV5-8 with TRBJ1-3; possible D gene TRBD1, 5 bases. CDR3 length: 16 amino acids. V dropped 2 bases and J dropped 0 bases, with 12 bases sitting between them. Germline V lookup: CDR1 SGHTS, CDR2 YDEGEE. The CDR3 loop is CASSFGGISSGNTIYF. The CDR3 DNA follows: TGTGCCAGCAGCTTCGGGGGAATCAGCTCTGGAAACACCATATATTTT.

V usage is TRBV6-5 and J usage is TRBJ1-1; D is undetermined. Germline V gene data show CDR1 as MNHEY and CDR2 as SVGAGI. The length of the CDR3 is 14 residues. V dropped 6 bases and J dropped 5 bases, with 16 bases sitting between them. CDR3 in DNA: TGTGCCAGCAGGCCTCCCGGGCGGGTAACTGAAGCTTTCTTT. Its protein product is CASRPPGRVTEAFF.

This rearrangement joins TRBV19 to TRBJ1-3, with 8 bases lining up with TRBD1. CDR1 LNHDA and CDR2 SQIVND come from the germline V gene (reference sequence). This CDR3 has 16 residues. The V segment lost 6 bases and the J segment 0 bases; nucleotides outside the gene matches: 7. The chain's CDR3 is CASSTHGQGSGNTIYF. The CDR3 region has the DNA TGTGCCAGTAGCACACACGGACAGGGCTCTGGAAACACCATATATTTT.

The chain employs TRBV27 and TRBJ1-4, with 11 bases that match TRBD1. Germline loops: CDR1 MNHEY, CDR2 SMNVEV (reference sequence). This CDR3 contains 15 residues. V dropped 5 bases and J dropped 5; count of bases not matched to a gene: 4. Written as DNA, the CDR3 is TGTGCCAGCAGTGCAAGGACAGGGGGCAATGAAAAACTGTTTTTT. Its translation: CASSARTGGNEKLFF.

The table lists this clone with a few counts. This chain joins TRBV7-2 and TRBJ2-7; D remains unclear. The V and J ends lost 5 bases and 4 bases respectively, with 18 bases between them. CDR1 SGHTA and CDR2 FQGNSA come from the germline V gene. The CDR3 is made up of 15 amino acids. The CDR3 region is CASSPPRGGRYEQYF. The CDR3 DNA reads TGTGCCAGCAGCCCGCCCCGAGGCGGTAGATACGAGCAGTACTTC.

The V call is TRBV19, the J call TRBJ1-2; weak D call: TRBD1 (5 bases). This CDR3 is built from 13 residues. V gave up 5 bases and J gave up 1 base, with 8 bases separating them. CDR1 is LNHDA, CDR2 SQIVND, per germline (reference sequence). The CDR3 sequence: CASSVRDNYGYTF. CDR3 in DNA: TGTGCCAGTAGTGTCAGGGATAACTATGGCTACACCTTC. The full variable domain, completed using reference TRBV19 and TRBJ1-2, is DGGITQSPKYLFRKEGQNVTLSCEQNLNHDAMYWYRQDPGQGLRLIYYSQIVNDFQKGDIAEGYSVSREKKESFPLTVTSAQKNPTAFYLCASSVRDNYGYTFGSGTRLTVV.

CDR3 region: CASSQDLREGRGGELFF. The CDR3, as DNA: TGTGCCAGCAGCCAAGATTTGCGGGAGGGCCGCGGCGGGGAGCTGTTTTTT. The genes are TRBV3-1 (or the pseudogene TRBV3-2) and TRBJ2-2; TRBD2 matches at 9 bases. The CDR3 has 17 residues. The V segment lost 0 bases and the J segment 7 bases; nucleotides outside the gene matches: 9. Germline V lookup: CDR1 LGHDT, CDR2 YNNKEL (reference sequence).

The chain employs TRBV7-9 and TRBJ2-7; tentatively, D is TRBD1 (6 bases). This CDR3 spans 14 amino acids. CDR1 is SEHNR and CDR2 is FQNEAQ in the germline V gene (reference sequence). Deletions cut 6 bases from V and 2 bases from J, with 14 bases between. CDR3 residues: CASRPRDNPYEQYF. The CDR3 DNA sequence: TGTGCCAGCAGACCCCGGGACAACCCCTACGAGCAGTACTTC.

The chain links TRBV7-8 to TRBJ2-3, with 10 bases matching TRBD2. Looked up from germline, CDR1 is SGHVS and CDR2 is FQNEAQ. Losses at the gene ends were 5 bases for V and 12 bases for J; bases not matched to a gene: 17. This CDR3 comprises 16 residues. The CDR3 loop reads CASSPPGAGGPGAQYF. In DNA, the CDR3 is TGTGCCAGCAGCCCCCCGGGAGCGGGAGGGCCAGGTGCACAGTATTTT. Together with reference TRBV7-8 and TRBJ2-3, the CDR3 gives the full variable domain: GAGVSQSPRYKVAKRGQDVALRCDPISGHVSLFWYQQALGQGPEFLTYFQNEAQLDKSGLPSDRFFAERPEGSVSTLKIQRTQQEDSAVYLCASSPPGAGGPGAQYFGPGTRLTVL.

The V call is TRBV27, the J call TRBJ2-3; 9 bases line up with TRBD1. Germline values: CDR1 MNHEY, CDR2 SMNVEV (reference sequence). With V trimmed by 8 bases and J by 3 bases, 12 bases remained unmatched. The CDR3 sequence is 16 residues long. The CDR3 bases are TGTGCCAGCGGGGGCGGACAGGGGAGGGGAACAGATACGCAGTATTTT. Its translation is CASGGGQGRGTDTQYF.

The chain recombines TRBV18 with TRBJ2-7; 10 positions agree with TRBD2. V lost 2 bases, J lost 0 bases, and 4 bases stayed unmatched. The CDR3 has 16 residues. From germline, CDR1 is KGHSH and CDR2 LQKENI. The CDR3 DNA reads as TGTGCCAGCTCACCAAGGGCTAGCGGGAGCTCCTACGAGCAGTACTTC. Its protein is CASSPRASGSSYEQYF.

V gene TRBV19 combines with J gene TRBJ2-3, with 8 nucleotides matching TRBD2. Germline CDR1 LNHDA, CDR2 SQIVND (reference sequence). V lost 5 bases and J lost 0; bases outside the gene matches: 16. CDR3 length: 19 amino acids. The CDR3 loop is CASSSRGSGSEPSTDTQYF. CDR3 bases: TGTGCCAGTAGTTCGCGGGGAAGCGGGAGCGAACCCAGCACAGATACGCAGTATTTT.

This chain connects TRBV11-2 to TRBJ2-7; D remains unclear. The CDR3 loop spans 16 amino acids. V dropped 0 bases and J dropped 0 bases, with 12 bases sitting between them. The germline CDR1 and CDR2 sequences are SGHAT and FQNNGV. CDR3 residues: CASSLDTFLSSYEQYF. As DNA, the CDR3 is TGTGCCAGCAGCTTAGATACCTTCTTGAGCTCCTACGAGCAGTACTTC.

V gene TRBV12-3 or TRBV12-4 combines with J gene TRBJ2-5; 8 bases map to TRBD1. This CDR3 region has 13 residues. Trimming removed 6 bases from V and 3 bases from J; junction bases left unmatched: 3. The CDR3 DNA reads TGTGCCAGCAGATTGACAGGGGAAGAGACCCAGTACTTC. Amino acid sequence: CASRLTGEETQYF.

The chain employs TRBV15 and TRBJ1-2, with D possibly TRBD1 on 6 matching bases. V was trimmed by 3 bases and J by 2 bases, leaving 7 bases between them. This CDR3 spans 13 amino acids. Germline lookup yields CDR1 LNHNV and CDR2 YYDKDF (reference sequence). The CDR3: CATSRGANYGYTF. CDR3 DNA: TGTGCCACCAGCAGGGGGGCGAACTATGGCTACACCTTC.

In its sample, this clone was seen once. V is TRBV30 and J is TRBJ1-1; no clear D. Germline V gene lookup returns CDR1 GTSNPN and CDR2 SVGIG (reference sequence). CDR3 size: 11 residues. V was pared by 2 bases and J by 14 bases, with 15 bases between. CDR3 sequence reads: CAWSPTPSPFF. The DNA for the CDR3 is TGTGCCTGGAGTCCCACGCCCAGTCCGTTCTTT. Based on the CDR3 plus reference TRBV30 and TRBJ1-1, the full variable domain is SQTIHQWPATLVQPVGSPLSLECTVEGTSNPNLYWYRQAAGRGLQLLFYSVGIGQISSEVPQNLSASRPQDRQFILSSKKLLLSDSGFYLCAWSPTPSPFFGQGTRLTVV.